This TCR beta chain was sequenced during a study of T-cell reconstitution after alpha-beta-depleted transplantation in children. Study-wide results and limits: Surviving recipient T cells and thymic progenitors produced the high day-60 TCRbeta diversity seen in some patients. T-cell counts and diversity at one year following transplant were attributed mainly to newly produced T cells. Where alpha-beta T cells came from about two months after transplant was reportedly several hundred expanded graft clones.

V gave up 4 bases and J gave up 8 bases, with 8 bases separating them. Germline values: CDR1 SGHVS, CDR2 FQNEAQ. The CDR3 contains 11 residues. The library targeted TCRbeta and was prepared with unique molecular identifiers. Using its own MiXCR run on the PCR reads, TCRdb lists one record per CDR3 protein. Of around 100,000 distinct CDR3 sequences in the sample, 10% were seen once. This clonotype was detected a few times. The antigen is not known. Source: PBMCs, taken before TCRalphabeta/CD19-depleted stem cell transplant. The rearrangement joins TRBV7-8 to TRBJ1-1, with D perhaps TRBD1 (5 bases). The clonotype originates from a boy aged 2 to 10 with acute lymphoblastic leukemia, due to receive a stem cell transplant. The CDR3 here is CASSSGFEAFF. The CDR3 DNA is TGTGCCAGCAGCTCAGGGTTCGAAGCTTTCTTT.